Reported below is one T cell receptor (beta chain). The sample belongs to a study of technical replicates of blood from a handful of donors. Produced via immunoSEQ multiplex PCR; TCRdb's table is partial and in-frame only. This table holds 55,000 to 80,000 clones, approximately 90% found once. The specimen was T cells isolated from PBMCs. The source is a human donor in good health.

CDR3 loop: CAWRTGSAYGYTF. CDR3 coding DNA: TGTGCCTGGAGGACGGGAAGCGCCTATGGCTACACCTTC. The chain employs TRBV30 and TRBJ1-2; D is undetermined. Germline V gene sequence: CDR1 GTSNPN, CDR2 SVGIG (reference sequence). The CDR3 is 13 amino acids. The V gene lost 3 bases and the J gene lost 4 bases, with 12 bases spanning the gap.